This TCR beta chain was obtained from a study of blood T cell repertoires in COVID-19 (dated by TCRdb to the early 2020s). At the level of the whole study: Samples covering the acute and convalescent phases of COVID-19 were provided by collaborators in the United States, Italy and Spain. Nearly every sample came with metadata listing a de-identified subject ID, COVID-19 status, age in years and sex. Subjects who had been exposed to COVID-19, were actively infected with it, or had recovered from it provided the deeply sampled blood TCRbeta repertoires that made up the dataset. The repertoires were released in a freely available public database intended as a resource for research on the immune response to SARS-CoV-2. The prospective study material was composed of cDNA or gDNA derived from T cells, B-cell-depleted T cells, or PBMCs. Samples were obtained from the ongoing ImmuneRACE study (first 160 participants) and from 1,200 or so subjects provided by 6 global collaborators. HLA class I and class II types, where available, came from metadata supplied by the sample provider rather than from assay-based typing. Results and caveats for the whole study, not just this receptor: How much clinical and demographic metadata was included differed by source and by participant, and the metadata was provided uncurated.

From a lookup of the germline V gene (reference sequence), CDR1 and CDR2 are SEHNR and FQNEAQ. Here V drops 1 base and J drops 8 bases, and the junction holds 2 bases not matched to any gene. Counted from cysteine to phenylalanine, this CDR3 has 13 amino acids. Only CDR3 DNA remains: 39 bases, in frame from the first base. The immunoSEQ Assay, a bias-controlled multiplex PCR, was used to amplify TCRbeta CDR3 regions from genomic DNA. The study's own analysis went as follows. The number of nucleated cells in each sample was estimated from the amplification of reference gene primers within the assay. Sequence reads were collapsed and filtered to measure the absolute abundance of every unique TCRbeta CDR3 rearrangement. For each sample, productive Simpson clonality was calculated as the square root of Simpson's diversity index over productive rearrangements. Here the immuneACCESS table is served through TCRdb, limited to in-frame sequences with V and J called. Missing clones are a known gap in these copies; in checked studies unresolved V genes cover under half, and the rest lacks a known reason. V, J and clone size are taken as reported in that table, and D and trimming were inferred from the DNA itself. The sample table holds 150,000 to 200,000 clones, of which over 75% were seen once. The top ten constitute around 6.7% of the sample.

This clone has a single count. Its cognate antigen has yet to be identified. No base quality information exists; no much larger clone differs at one position. Participants in the prospective study were aged roughly 18 to 100 years, lived in 20 to 30 United States geographic areas, and enrolled through a virtual design. Cohort assignment in the prospective study relied on participant-reported clinical history from a screening survey and a study questionnaire. Recovered participants in ImmuneRACE Cohort 3 were defined as having two consecutive negative NP/OP PCR tests, clearance from a healthcare professional, or resolution of symptoms. Mobile phlebotomists in the prospective study collected whole blood, serum and a nasopharyngeal or oropharyngeal swab from every participant. Participants in the prospective study had the option to provide additional blood draws and questionnaires over an approximately two-month period. Prospective study blood samples were shipped either frozen or at room temperature before DNA extraction.

Rearrangement joined TRBV7-9 to TRBJ2-1; TRBD2 lines up with 7 middle nucleotides. The specimen sequenced was PBMCs or T cells enriched from blood (not recorded which). This clonotype originated in a woman between 50 and 59 years old who had recovered from COVID-19. The sequence in DNA is TGTGCCAGCAGCTTAGGGACTAGAGATGAGCAGTTCTTC. Translation gives CASSLGTRDEQFF. The full variable domain, completed from the reference TRBV7-9 and TRBJ2-1 proteins outside the CDR3, reads DTGVSQNPRHKITKRGQNVTFRCDPISEHNRLYWYRQTLGQGPEFLTYFQNEAQLEKSRLLSDRFSAERPKGSFSTLEIQRTEQGDSAMYLCASSLGTRDEQFFGPGTRLTVL.